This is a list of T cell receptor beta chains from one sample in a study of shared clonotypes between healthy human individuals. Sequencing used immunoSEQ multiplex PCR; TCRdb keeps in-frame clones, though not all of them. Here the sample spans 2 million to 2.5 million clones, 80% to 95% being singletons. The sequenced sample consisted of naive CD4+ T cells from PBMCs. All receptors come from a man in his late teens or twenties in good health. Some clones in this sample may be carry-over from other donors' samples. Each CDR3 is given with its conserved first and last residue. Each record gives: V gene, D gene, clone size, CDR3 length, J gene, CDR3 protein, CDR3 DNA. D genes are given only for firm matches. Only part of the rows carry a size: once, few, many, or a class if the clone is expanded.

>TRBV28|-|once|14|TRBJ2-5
CASSPGGKQETQYF
TGTGCCAGCAGCCCTGGGGGGAAACAAGAGACCCAGTACTTC
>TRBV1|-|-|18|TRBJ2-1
CTSSQEEVRLAGVNEQFF
TGCACCAGCAGCCAAGAGGAGGTTCGACTAGCGGGAGTCAATGAGCAGTTCTTC
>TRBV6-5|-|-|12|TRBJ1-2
CASSTPTAGYTF
TGTGCCAGCAGTACGCCGACCGCCGGCTACACCTTC
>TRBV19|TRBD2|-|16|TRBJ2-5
CASSPGLAPYQETQYF
TGTGCCAGTAGTCCCGGACTAGCCCCGTACCAAGAGACCCAGTACTTC
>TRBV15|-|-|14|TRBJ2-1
CATSRDPSGVEQFF
TGTGCCACCAGCAGGGACCCGTCGGGGGTTGAGCAGTTCTTC
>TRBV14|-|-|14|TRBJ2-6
CASSPATGANVLTF
TGTGCCAGCAGCCCGGCAACTGGGGCCAACGTCCTGACTTTC
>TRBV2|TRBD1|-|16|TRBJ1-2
CASSEENPGTGVGYTF
TGTGCCAGCAGTGAAGAAAACCCCGGGACAGGGGTCGGCTACACCTTC
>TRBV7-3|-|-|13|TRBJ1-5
CASSGGVGQPQHF
TGTGCCAGCAGCGGTGGGGTAGGGCAGCCCCAGCATTTT
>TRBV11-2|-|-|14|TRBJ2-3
CASSQHWEWGPQYF
TGTGCCAGCAGCCAGCACTGGGAGTGGGGACCGCAGTATTTT
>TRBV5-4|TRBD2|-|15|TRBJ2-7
CASSLIGAGDYEQYF
TGTGCCAGCAGCTTGATCGGTGCGGGAGACTACGAGCAGTACTTC
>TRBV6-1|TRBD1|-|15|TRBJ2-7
CASNRGTGTYYEQYF
TGTGCCAGCAACCGCGGGACAGGGACCTACTACGAGCAGTACTTC
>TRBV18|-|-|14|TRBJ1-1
CASSPPPSNTEAFF
TGTGCCAGCTCACCCCCACCTTCAAACACTGAAGCTTTCTTT
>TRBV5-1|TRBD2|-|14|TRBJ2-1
CASSLSTSVNEQFF
TGCGCCAGCAGCCTAAGCACTAGCGTGAATGAGCAGTTCTTC
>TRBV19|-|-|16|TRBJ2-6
CASMRVSDTGANVLTF
TGTGCCAGTATGAGGGTGTCCGACACTGGGGCCAACGTCCTGACTTTC
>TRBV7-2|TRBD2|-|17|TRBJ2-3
CASSPRGLALSADTQYF
TGTGCCAGCAGCCCTAGGGGACTAGCGTTAAGTGCAGATACGCAGTATTTT
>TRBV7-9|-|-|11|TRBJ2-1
CASSPIYEQFF
TGTGCCAGCAGCCCTATCTATGAGCAGTTCTTC
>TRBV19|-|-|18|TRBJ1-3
CASSTSALWTSSGNTIYF
TGTGCCAGTAGTACAAGCGCGCTCTGGACATCCTCTGGAAACACCATATATTTT
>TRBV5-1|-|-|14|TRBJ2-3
CASSLGGRGDTQYF
TGCGCCAGCAGCTTGGGAGGGCGCGGCGATACGCAGTATTTT
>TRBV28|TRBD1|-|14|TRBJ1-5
CASSQPGQWKPQHF
TGTGCCAGCAGTCAACCGGGACAGTGGAAGCCCCAGCATTTT
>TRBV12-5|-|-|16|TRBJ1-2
CASGFFSGGANYGYTF
TGTGCTAGTGGTTTCTTCTCTGGGGGGGCAAATTATGGCTACACCTTC
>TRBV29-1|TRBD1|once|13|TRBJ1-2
CSVGQGYAHGYTF
TGCAGCGTCGGACAGGGTTATGCGCATGGCTACACCTTC
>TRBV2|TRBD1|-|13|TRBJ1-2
CASSVSQGAGYTF
TGTGCCAGCAGTGTGAGTCAGGGGGCTGGCTACACCTTC
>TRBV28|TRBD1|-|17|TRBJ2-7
CASSLLPGQGGSYEQYF
TGTGCCAGCAGTTTATTGCCGGGACAGGGAGGCTCCTACGAGCAGTACTTC
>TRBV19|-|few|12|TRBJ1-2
CASSMTPRGYTF
TGTGCCAGTAGTATGACTCCGCGGGGCTACACCTTC
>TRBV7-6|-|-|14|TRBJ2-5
CASSYRGSRETQYF
TGTGCCAGCAGCTACCGAGGTAGCAGGGAGACCCAGTACTTC
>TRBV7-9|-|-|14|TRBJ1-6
CASSSAQKGSPLHF
TGTGCCAGCAGCTCCGCCCAGAAGGGTTCACCCCTCCACTTT
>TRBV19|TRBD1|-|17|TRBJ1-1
CASSPGTGGLMNTEAFF
TGTGCCAGTAGTCCAGGGACAGGGGGCCTAATGAACACTGAAGCTTTCTTT
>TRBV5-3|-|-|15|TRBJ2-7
CARSTPDSQLYEQYF
TGTGCCAGAAGCACCCCGGACAGTCAACTCTACGAGCAGTACTTC
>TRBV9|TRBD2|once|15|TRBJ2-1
CASSARLADYNEQFF
TGTGCCAGCAGCGCCCGGCTAGCGGATTACAATGAGCAGTTCTTC
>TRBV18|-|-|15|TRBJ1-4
CASSPRGQRAEKLFF
TGTGCCAGCTCACCACGGGGCCAGCGGGCTGAAAAACTGTTTTTT
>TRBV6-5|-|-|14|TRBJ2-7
CASTSLGALYEQYF
TGTGCCAGCACCTCCCTCGGGGCCCTCTACGAGCAGTACTTC
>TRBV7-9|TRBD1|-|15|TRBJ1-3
CASSPGQGLGNTIYF
TGTGCCAGCAGCCCAGGACAGGGGTTAGGAAACACCATATATTTT
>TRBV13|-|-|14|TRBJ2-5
CASSQPRGWETQYF
TGTGCCAGCAGCCAACCTAGGGGTTGGGAGACCCAGTACTTC
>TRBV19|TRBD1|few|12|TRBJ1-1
CASSWTGTEAFF
TGTGCCAGTAGCTGGACAGGGACTGAAGCTTTCTTT
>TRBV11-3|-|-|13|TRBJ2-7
CASSQNRGGEQYF
TGTGCCAGCAGCCAGAACAGGGGGGGCGAGCAGTACTTC
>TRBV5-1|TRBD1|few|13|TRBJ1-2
CASKWDSYYGYTF
TGCGCCAGCAAATGGGACAGCTACTATGGCTACACCTTC
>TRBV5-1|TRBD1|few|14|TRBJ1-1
CASSLPRTGAEAFF
TGCGCCAGCAGCCTACCCAGGACAGGGGCTGAAGCTTTCTTT
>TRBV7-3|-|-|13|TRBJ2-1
CASSLFPENEQFF
TGTGCCAGCAGCTTGTTTCCTGAAAATGAGCAGTTCTTC
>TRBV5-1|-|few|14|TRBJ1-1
CASSLQGGNTEAFF
TGCGCCAGCAGCTTGCAGGGTGGGAACACTGAAGCTTTCTTT
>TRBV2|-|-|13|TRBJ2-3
CASAAESTDTQYF
TGTGCCAGCGCGGCGGAGAGCACAGATACGCAGTATTTT
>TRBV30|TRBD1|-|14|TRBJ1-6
CAWKRTGADSPLHF
TGTGCCTGGAAACGGACAGGGGCTGATTCACCCCTCCACTTT
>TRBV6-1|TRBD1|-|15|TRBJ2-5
CASRENRGRQETQYF
TGTGCCAGCAGGGAAAACAGGGGGCGGCAAGAGACCCAGTACTTC
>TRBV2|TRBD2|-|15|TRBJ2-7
CASSSLFWREGEQYF
TGTGCCAGCAGTAGCCTTTTCTGGCGGGAGGGCGAGCAGTACTTC
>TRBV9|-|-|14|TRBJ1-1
CASSVLPLNTEAFF
TGTGCCAGCAGCGTACTGCCCTTGAACACTGAAGCTTTCTTT
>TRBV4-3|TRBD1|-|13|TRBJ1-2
CASSNRGFGGYTF
TGCGCCAGCAGTAACAGGGGTTTCGGGGGCTACACCTTC
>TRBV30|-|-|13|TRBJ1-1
CAGKDSQNTEAFF
TGTGCCGGTAAAGACAGCCAGAACACTGAAGCTTTCTTT
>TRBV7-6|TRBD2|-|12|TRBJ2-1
CASSRGGTRAFF
TGTGCCAGCAGCCGGGGCGGGACTAGGGCTTTCTTC
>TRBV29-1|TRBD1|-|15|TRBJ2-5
CSVGAFGTVREIQYF
TGCAGCGTGGGGGCCTTCGGGACAGTCCGAGAGATCCAGTACTTC
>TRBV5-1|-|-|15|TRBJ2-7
CASSPGGGDGGEQYF
TGCGCCAGCAGCCCGGGGGGCGGGGATGGAGGGGAGCAGTACTTC
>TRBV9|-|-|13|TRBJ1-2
CASSVDPNYGYTF
TGTGCCAGCAGCGTAGATCCTAACTATGGCTACACCTTC
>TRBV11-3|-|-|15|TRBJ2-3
CASSLFSAGTDTQYF
TGTGCCAGCAGCTTATTTTCCGCGGGCACAGATACGCAGTATTTT
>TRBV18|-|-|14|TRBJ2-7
CASSPSPGAYEQYF
TGTGCCAGCTCGCCTAGTCCAGGGGCCTACGAGCAGTACTTC
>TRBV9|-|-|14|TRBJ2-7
CASSVGGVSYEQYF
TGTGCCAGCAGCGTTGGCGGGGTATCCTACGAGCAGTACTTC